Listed below are T cell receptor beta chains from one sample, sequenced in a study of T-cell reconstitution after alpha-beta-depleted transplantation in children. TCRdb analysed the PCR reads with MiXCR anew, one entry per CDR3 protein. Of about 980,000 distinct CDR3 sequences listed, about 29% are singletons. Sequencing used PBMCs, mostly from graft donor cells, obtained 360 days after TCRalphabeta/CD19-depleted stem cell transplant. Every receptor here comes from a boy under two years old who had a stem cell transplant for SCID, so the T cells may come from the graft donor. CDR3s include the opening cysteine and the closing phenylalanine or tryptophan. The D gene is left open where the match is weak. Expanded clones get a size class; other rows say once, few or many, or leave the size out.

V	size	J	D	DNA	CDR3
TRBV5-1	.	TRBJ2-7	.	TGCGCCAGCAGCTTGGACAGGAAAACCTACGAGCAGTACTTC	CASSLDRKTYEQYF
TRBV11-2	.	TRBJ2-1	.	TGTGCCAGCAGCCCCCAGTCCGTTGGGAACAATGAGCAGTTCTTC	CASSPQSVGNNEQFF
TRBV11-2	.	TRBJ2-3	TRBD1	TGTGCCAGCAGCCGGACAGGGTATCTTGTTACGCAGTATTTT	CASSRTGYLVTQYF
TRBV4-2	.	TRBJ1-2	.	TGTGCCAGCAGCCAAGGCGTCAGGGACTATGGCTACACCTTC	CASSQGVRDYGYTF
TRBV7-2	few	TRBJ2-2	.	TGTGCCAGCAGCTTCCACAACACCGGGGAGCTGTTTTTT	CASSFHNTGELFF
TRBV5-1	once	TRBJ2-1	.	TGCGCCAGCAGCTTGTCCACTGTAGACAATGAGCAGTTCTTC	CASSLSTVDNEQFF
TRBV15	.	TRBJ2-1	.	TGTGCCACCAGCCTCGACCGCTACAATGAGCAGTTCTTC	CATSLDRYNEQFF
TRBV29-1	few	TRBJ2-7	.	TGCAGCGTTGAATCCGGGGACGAGCAGTACTTC	CSVESGDEQYF
TRBV4-3	few	TRBJ1-1	.	TGCGCCAGCAGCCAAGGAAACAGACTTAACACTGAAGCTTTCTTT	CASSQGNRLNTEAFF
TRBV18	few	TRBJ2-3	TRBD1	TGTGCCAGCTCACTGCACGGGACAGGCACAGATACGCAGTATTTT	CASSLHGTGTDTQYF
TRBV4-1	few	TRBJ2-1	.	TGCGCCAGCAGCCAAGTTGGGGGCTTCCCTTACAATGAGCAGTTCTTC	CASSQVGGFPYNEQFF
TRBV12-3/TRBV12-4	few	TRBJ2-1	TRBD1	TGTGCCAGCAGTCCACAGGGGGATTGGGTGAATGAGCAGTTCTTC	CASSPQGDWVNEQFF
TRBV28	few	TRBJ2-6	.	TGTGCCAGCAGGGGGACCGGGACACGGCACTCTGGGGCCAACGTCCTGACTTTC	CASRGTGTRHSGANVLTF
TRBV20-1	.	TRBJ2-3	TRBD2	TGCAGTGCTAGAACACTAGCGGGGGTCGATACGCAGTATTTT	CSARTLAGVDTQYF
TRBV7-8	.	TRBJ2-5	.	TGTGCCAGCAGCCGCGGGATGCCTTCGGGGACCCAGTACTTC	CASSRGMPSGTQYF
TRBV5-1	.	TRBJ2-5	TRBD1	TGCGCCAGCAGCCGAGGTAGGGGGCTCTGGTACCAAGAGACCCAGTACTTC	CASSRGRGLWYQETQYF
TRBV5-1	.	TRBJ1-2	.	TGCGCCAGCAGCTTGGGACAGCTTGACTATGGCTACACCTTC	CASSLGQLDYGYTF
TRBV3-1	.	TRBJ1-5	.	TGTGCCAGCAGCCAAAGGGGGGCGAATCAGCCCCAGCATTTT	CASSQRGANQPQHF
TRBV2	.	TRBJ2-7	TRBD2	TGTGCCAGCGGAGATCGGCTAGCGGGCCCGTCCTACGAGCAGTACTTC	CASGDRLAGPSYEQYF
TRBV12-3/TRBV12-4	.	TRBJ2-2	.	TGTGCCAGCAGTCCCCGGACAGCATTGAACGGGGAGCTGTTTTTT	CASSPRTALNGELFF
TRBV4-1	few	TRBJ2-1	.	TGCGCCAGCAGCCACTTACCCTGGGGAACGCTAGTCAATGAGCAGTTCTTC	CASSHLPWGTLVNEQFF
TRBV29-1	few	TRBJ2-5	TRBD1	TGCAGCGTTGAAGTCCTGACAGGGCCTCAAGAGACCCAGTACTTC	CSVEVLTGPQETQYF
TRBV6-1	.	TRBJ2-5	TRBD2	TGTGCCAGCTCAACCGGGACTACCTGGACCCAGTACTTC	CASSTGTTWTQYF
TRBV20-1	many	TRBJ2-3	.	TGCAGTGCTAAGTCCGCAGATACGCAGTATTTT	CSAKSADTQYF
TRBV7-2	.	TRBJ2-5	TRBD1	TGTGCCAGCAGCTATGACAGGGTGGGGCAGACCCAGTACTTC	CASSYDRVGQTQYF
TRBV5-6	few	TRBJ2-5	.	TGTGCCAGCAGCTTGGGACAGGCCTGGGAGACCCAGTACTTC	CASSLGQAWETQYF